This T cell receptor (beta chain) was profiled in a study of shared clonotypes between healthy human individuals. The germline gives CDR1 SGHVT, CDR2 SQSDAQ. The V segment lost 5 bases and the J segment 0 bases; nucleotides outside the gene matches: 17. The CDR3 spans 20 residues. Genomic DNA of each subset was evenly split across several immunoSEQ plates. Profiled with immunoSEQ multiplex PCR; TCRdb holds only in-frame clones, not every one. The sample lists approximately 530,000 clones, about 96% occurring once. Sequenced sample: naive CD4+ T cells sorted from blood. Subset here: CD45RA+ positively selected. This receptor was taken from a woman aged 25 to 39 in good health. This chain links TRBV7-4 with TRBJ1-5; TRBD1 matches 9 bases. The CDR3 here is CASSPRGQGCNLCSNQPQHF. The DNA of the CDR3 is TGTGCCAGCAGCCCGAGAGGACAGGGGTGTAATCTTTGTAGCAATCAGCCCCAGCATTTT.